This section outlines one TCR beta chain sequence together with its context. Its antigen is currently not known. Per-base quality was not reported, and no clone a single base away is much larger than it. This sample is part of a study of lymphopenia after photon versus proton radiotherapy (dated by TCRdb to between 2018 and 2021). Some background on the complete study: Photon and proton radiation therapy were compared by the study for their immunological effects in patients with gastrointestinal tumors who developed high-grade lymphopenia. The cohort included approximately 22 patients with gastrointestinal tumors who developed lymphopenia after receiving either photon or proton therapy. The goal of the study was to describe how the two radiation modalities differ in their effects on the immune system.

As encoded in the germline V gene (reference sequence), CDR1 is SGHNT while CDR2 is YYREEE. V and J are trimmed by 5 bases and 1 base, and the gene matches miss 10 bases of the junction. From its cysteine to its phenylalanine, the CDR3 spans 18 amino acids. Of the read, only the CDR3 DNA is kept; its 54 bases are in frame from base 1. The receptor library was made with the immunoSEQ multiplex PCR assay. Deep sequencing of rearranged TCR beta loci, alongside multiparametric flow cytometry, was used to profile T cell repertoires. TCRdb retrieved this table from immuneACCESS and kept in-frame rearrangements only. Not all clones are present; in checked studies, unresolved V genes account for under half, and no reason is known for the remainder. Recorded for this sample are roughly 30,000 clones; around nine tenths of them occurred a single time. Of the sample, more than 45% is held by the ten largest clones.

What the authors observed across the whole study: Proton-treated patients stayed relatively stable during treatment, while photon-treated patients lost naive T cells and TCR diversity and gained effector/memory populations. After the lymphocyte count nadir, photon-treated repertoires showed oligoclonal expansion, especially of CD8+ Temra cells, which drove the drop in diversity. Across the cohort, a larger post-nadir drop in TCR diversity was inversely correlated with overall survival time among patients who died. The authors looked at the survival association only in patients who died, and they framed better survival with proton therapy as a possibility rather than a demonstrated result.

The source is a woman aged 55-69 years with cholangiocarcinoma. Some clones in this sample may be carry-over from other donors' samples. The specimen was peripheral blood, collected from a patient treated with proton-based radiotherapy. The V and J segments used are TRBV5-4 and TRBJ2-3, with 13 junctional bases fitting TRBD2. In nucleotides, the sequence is TGTGCCAGCAGACGACTAGCGGGGGGTGGTTTGGGCACAGATACGCAGTATTTT. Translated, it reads CASRRLAGGGLGTDTQYF. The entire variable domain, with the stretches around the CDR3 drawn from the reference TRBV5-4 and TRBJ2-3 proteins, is ETGVTQSPTHLIKTRGQQVTLRCSSQSGHNTVSWYQQALGQGPQFIFQYYREEENGRGNFPPRFSGLQFPNYSSELNVNALELDDSALYLCASRRLAGGGLGTDTQYFGPGTRLTVL.